These 12 T cell receptor beta chains share one sample of origin, sequenced in a study of OX40 agonist ivuxolimab in advanced cancers. Produced via immunoSEQ multiplex PCR; TCRdb's table is partial and in-frame only. The repertoire holds almost 85,000 clones, with 75% to 90% as singletons. The material was CD4+ or CD8+ T cells sorted from blood, obtained in a trial of the OX40 agonist ivuxolimab. The receptors here all came from an adult with an advanced solid tumor such as melanoma, head and neck, liver or kidney cancer.

The V gene is TRBV28, the J gene TRBJ2-1; 9 nucleotides align to TRBD2. This CDR3 spans 19 amino acids. CDR1 is MDHEN and CDR2 is SYDVKM in the germline V gene. V trimming: 6 bases; J trimming: 1 base; junction bases outside the gene matches: 16. CDR3 region: CASSPLSSGRRRSYNEQFF. Written as DNA, the CDR3 is TGTGCCAGCAGCCCCTTAAGTAGCGGGAGAAGAAGGTCCTACAATGAGCAGTTCTTC. Looking up the rest from reference TRBV28 and TRBJ2-1 gives the full variable domain: DVKVTQSSRYLVKRTGEKVFLECVQDMDHENMFWYRQDPGLGLRLIYFSYDVKMKEKGDIPEGYSVSREKKERFSLILESASTNQTSMYLCASSPLSSGRRRSYNEQFFGPGTRLTVL.

This clone was observed a few times. The chain employs TRBV6-1 and TRBJ1-5; D is unresolved. CDR3 size: 15 residues. Per the germline V gene, CDR1 is MNHNS and CDR2 is SASEGT. V lost 2 bases to trimming and J lost 5 bases, with 13 bases between them. In nucleotides, the CDR3 is TGTGCCAGCAGTGAATACATGGTGGACCATCAGCCCCAGCATTTT. It encodes CASSEYMVDHQPQHF.

The V gene is TRBV28, the J gene TRBJ1-2, with D possibly matching TRBD1 (5 bases). This CDR3 has 14 amino acids. With 6 bases removed from V and 3 bases from J, the gap between germline ends came to 14 bases. Germline values: CDR1 MDHEN, CDR2 SYDVKM. CDR3 sequence: CASSTSGTYYGYTF. The CDR3 DNA follows: TGTGCCAGCAGCACCTCCGGGACTTACTATGGCTACACCTTC.

The rearrangement uses TRBV18 and TRBJ1-2; D is perhaps TRBD1 (6 bases). This CDR3 has 14 amino acids. Germline lookup yields CDR1 KGHSH and CDR2 LQKENI. Trimming removed 2 bases at V and 6 bases at J, with 13 bases between. CDR3 in amino acids: CASSPFSGVDGYTF. Written as DNA, the CDR3 is TGTGCCAGCTCACCATTTTCAGGGGTGGATGGCTACACCTTC.

The chain links TRBV10-3 to TRBJ1-3; 8 positions match TRBD1. Trimming removed 6 bases from V and 0 bases from J; junction bases left unmatched: 7. There are 16 residues in the CDR3. CDR1 and CDR2 (germline): ENHRY, SYGVKD. The CDR3 DNA reads TGTGCCATCAGGGCAGGGGGCCGCTTCTCTGGAAACACCATATATTTT. Amino acid sequence: CAIRAGGRFSGNTIYF.

In this sample, this clone turned up a few times. V usage is TRBV15 and J usage is TRBJ1-2; D is ambiguous. V lost 0 bases to trimming and J lost 3 bases, with 35 bases between them. The CDR3 is 23 amino acids. The germline V gene encodes CDR1 LNHNV and CDR2 YYDKDF (reference sequence). CDR3 sequence (DNA): TGTGCCACCAGCAGAGATCCTAGAGCCCCGCGGAGACCGGCGGACCCGACTCACTATGGCTACACCTTC. This encodes CATSRDPRAPRRPADPTHYGYTF.

J is TRBJ2-3 and V is TRBV10-2; no firm D call. The CDR3 spans 16 residues. Germline assignment: CDR1 WSHSY and CDR2 SAAADI. The V end was cut by 0 bases, the J end by 10 bases, with 20 bases between. The CDR3 DNA reads as TGCGCCAGCAGTGAGTCCGGCTGGTTAATCCCGGATCCGCAGTATTTT. Translating gives CASSESGWLIPDPQYF.

The chain has TRBV7-2 and TRBJ2-1; 10 positions match TRBD2. The CDR3 runs to 15 residues. Germline assignment: CDR1 SGHTA and CDR2 FQGNSA. The J segment lost 6 bases and the V segment lost 6 bases, leaving 8 bases of the junction unmatched. CDR3 DNA: TGTGCCAGCAGGAGTACTAGCGGGGCCTTCAATGAGCAGTTCTTC. Its protein product is CASRSTSGAFNEQFF.

The J gene is TRBJ2-3, the V gene TRBV6-4; 12 bases are shared with TRBD1. Germline CDR1 and CDR2: MRHNA and SNTAGT. The CDR3 is made up of 16 amino acids. J was trimmed by 5 bases and V by 5 bases; bases with no gene match: 8. CDR3 nucleotide sequence: TGTGCCAGCAGTCCCAGGGACAGGGGGCTAGGAGATACGCAGTATTTT. Its translation is CASSPRDRGLGDTQYF.

The DNA for the CDR3 is TGTGCCAGCAGTCCTCCCAGGGGGTTGTGGCCCCAGCATTTT. It is translated as CASSPPRGLWPQHF. The rearrangement links TRBV28 to TRBJ1-5; 7 bases map to TRBD1. Germline-derived CDR1 and CDR2 are MDHEN and SYDVKM. This CDR3 spans 14 amino acids. Trimming removed 5 bases from V and 9 bases from J; junction bases left unmatched: 10.

The genes are TRBV7-3 and TRBJ2-2, with 9 nucleotides matching TRBD2. After removal of 3 bases from V and 2 bases from J, the junction contained 10 bases not matched to a gene. In germline, CDR1 is SGHTA, CDR2 FQGTGA. The CDR3 has 18 residues. This CDR3 is CASSFRSSGGLNTGELFF. CDR3 nucleotide sequence: TGTGCCAGCAGCTTTAGGTCCAGCGGGGGGCTCAACACCGGGGAGCTGTTTTTT.

The chain has TRBV6-5 and TRBJ1-2; no clear D gene. Trimming left V 2 bases short and J 1 base short, with 11 bases between. This CDR3 region has 15 residues. Germline assignment: CDR1 MNHEY and CDR2 SVGAGI. The CDR3 DNA sequence: TGTGCCAGCAGTTACGATGGCAGCTTTAACTATGGCTACACCTTC. It translates to CASSYDGSFNYGYTF.